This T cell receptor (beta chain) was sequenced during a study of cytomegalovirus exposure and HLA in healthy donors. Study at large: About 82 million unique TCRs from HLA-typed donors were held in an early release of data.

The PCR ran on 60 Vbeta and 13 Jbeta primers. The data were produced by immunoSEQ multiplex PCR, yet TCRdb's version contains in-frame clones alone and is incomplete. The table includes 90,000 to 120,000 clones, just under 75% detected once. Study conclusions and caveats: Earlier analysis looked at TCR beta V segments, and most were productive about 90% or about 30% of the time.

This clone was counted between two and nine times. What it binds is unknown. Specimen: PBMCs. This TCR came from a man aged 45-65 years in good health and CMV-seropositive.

The DNA of the CDR3 is TGTGCCAGCAGTGAGAGGGGCAGGGAGGATGGCTACACCTTC. This codes for CASSERGREDGYTF. The chain employs TRBV6-4 and TRBJ1-2; maybe TRBD1 (5 bases). V gave up 3 bases and J gave up 6 bases, with 14 bases separating them. The germline V gene has CDR1 MRHNA and CDR2 SNTAGT. The CDR3 is 14 residues long.